Listed here are 18 T cell receptor beta chains from one sample, sequenced in a study of T cell repertoires and HLA-DP antigens. TCRdb's table, derived via immunoSEQ multiplex PCR, lists solely in-frame clones and lacks some. The sample consists of approximately 86,000 clones, approximately 86% of them appearing once. These TCRs' antigens remain unknown. Sequencing was performed on CD4+ T cells from PBMCs. The receptors were sampled from a man aged 50 or older in good health and CMV-seronegative.

This chain links TRBV11-2 with TRBJ2-2; unclear D gene. V lost 1 base to trimming and J lost 4 bases, with 4 bases between them. This CDR3 is 13 amino acids long. The V gene's germline CDR1 is SGHAT and CDR2 FQNNGV. This CDR3 is CASSLGRTGELFF. In DNA, the CDR3 is TGTGCCAGCAGCTTAGGGCGCACCGGGGAGCTGTTTTTT. The full variable domain, its missing parts supplied by reference TRBV11-2 and TRBJ2-2, is EAGVAQSPRYKIIEKRQSVAFWCNPISGHATLYWYQQILGQGPKLLIQFQNNGVVDDSQLPKDRFSAERLKGVDSTLKIQPAKLEDSAVYLCASSLGRTGELFFGEGSRLTVL.

This chain uses TRBV7-9 with TRBJ1-4; D unclear. Germline-derived CDR1 and CDR2 are SEHNR and FQNEAQ (reference sequence). V was pared by 5 bases and J by 7 bases, with 14 bases between. The CDR3 runs to 14 residues. The CDR3, as DNA: TGTGCCAGCAGCCCGGGTCTGAGGAGTGAAAAACTGTTTTTT. Amino acid sequence: CASSPGLRSEKLFF.

The chain uses TRBV7-2 and TRBJ2-3; D perhaps matches TRBD2 (6 bases). The CDR3 is made up of 15 amino acids. Germline assignment: CDR1 SGHTA and CDR2 FQGNSA. Trimming stripped 4 bases from V and 2 bases from J, with 13 bases between. CDR3 nucleotide sequence: TGTGCCAGCAGCTCAATCCGGGGGAACACAGATACGCAGTATTTT. Its protein product is CASSSIRGNTDTQYF.

This chain uses TRBV5-4 with TRBJ2-3; D is unresolved. V was cut by 4 bases and J by 1 base, with 10 bases left in between. From germline, CDR1 is SGHNT and CDR2 YYREEE (reference sequence). This CDR3 contains 14 residues. The CDR3, as DNA: TGTGCCAGCAGCGTGGAGTTTGGCACAGATACGCAGTATTTT. It encodes CASSVEFGTDTQYF.

In DNA, the CDR3 is TGTGCCAGCAGCCAAGCAACAGTCACCTACGAGCAGTACTTC. Its translation is CASSQATVTYEQYF. The V gene is TRBV7-2, the J gene TRBJ2-7; D ambiguous. The CDR3 is 14 amino acids. In germline, CDR1 is SGHTA, CDR2 FQGNSA. V lost 5 bases and J 2 bases, leaving 13 bases between the germline ends. The full variable domain, its missing parts supplied by reference TRBV7-2 and TRBJ2-7, is GAGVSQSPSNKVTEKGKDVELRCDPISGHTALYWYRQSLGQGLEFLIYFQGNSAPDKSGLPSDRFSAERTGGSVSTLTIQRTQQEDSAVYLCASSQATVTYEQYFGPGTRLTVT.

The chain links TRBV18 to TRBJ1-1, with D perhaps matching TRBD1 (6 bases). V shed 3 bases and J shed 9 bases, with 20 bases lying between them. Germline V gives CDR1 KGHSH, CDR2 LQKENI. CDR3 size: 15 residues. CDR3 DNA sequence: TGTGCCAGCTCACCTAACAGGGATAGGGGGACCAAAGCTTTCTTT. Its protein product is CASSPNRDRGTKAFF.

The chain links TRBV18 to TRBJ1-5; D is unclear. Trimming took off 2 bases at V and 0 bases at J, with 8 bases between the two ends. Germline values: CDR1 KGHSH, CDR2 LQKENI. The CDR3 runs to 15 residues. CDR3 loop: CASSPGRVSNQPQHF. In DNA form, the CDR3 reads TGTGCCAGCTCACCAGGGCGGGTTAGCAATCAGCCCCAGCATTTT.

V and J are TRBV5-1 and TRBJ1-2; TRBD1 matches 7 bases. CDR1 is SGHRS, CDR2 YFSETQ, per germline. The J segment lost 10 bases and the V segment lost 4 bases, leaving 10 bases of the junction unmatched. CDR3 size: 13 residues. The CDR3 sequence is CASSHPGTANYTF. CDR3 DNA sequence: TGCGCCAGCAGCCACCCCGGGACAGCTAACTACACCTTC.

This chain links TRBV4-3 with TRBJ2-5; 9 bases align to TRBD1. TRBJ2-7 explains the end of the DNA better; the J call may be wrong. CDR1 LGHNA and CDR2 YSLEER come from the germline V gene. The CDR3 sequence is 16 residues long. CDR3: CASSQDSTGGNNEQYF. The DNA for the CDR3 is TGCGCCAGCAGCCAAGATTCGACAGGGGGAAACAACGAGCAGTACTTC.

The V gene is TRBV19, the J gene TRBJ1-5; D perhaps matches TRBD1 (5 bases). The CDR3 is 14 amino acids. The V end lost 5 bases, the J end lost 4 bases, and 12 bases lay between the germline ends. Germline V gives CDR1 LNHDA, CDR2 SQIVND (reference sequence). The chain's CDR3 is CASSPGTVNQPQHF. The CDR3 DNA sequence: TGTGCCAGTAGTCCCGGGACCGTGAATCAGCCCCAGCATTTT.

The chain couples TRBV4-3 to TRBJ2-1; D remains unclear. Per germline, CDR1 LGHNA and CDR2 YSLEER. The ends were cut back, 0 bases at V and 10 bases at J, with 10 bases in the middle. The CDR3 sequence is 13 residues long. The CDR3 sequence: CASSQDMGDEQFF. The CDR3 nucleotides are TGCGCCAGCAGCCAAGATATGGGCGACGAGCAGTTCTTC.

This clone has a handful of counts. V and J are TRBV11-3 and TRBJ2-1; D may be TRBD2 (6 bases). V was clipped by 0 bases and J by 0 bases, with 12 bases between them. This CDR3 has 17 residues. The germline CDR1 and CDR2 sequences are SGHNT and YENEEA. The CDR3: CASSLELGGSSYNEQFF. CDR3 coding DNA: TGTGCCAGCAGCTTAGAGTTGGGGGGAAGCTCCTACAATGAGCAGTTCTTC.

This chain joins TRBV28 and TRBJ1-2; TRBD1 might be the D (5 bases). Germline values: CDR1 MDHEN, CDR2 SYDVKM. Trimming cost V 3 bases and J 8 bases, with 16 bases left between them. The CDR3 contains 14 residues. The CDR3 DNA reads as TGTGCCAGCAGTTTGGTCAGGGCAGTGGAGGGCTACACCTTC. It yields the protein CASSLVRAVEGYTF.

This clone was found once. V gene TRBV5-8 combines with J gene TRBJ2-1, with 8 bases matching TRBD2. Trimming took 4 bases from V and 7 from J; bases not matched to a gene: 10. This CDR3 is 15 amino acids long. Germline lookup yields CDR1 SGHTS and CDR2 YDEGEE. The CDR3 loop reads CASSLGTRGGNEQFF. The CDR3 DNA is TGTGCCAGCAGCCTCGGGACCCGGGGGGGTAATGAGCAGTTCTTC.

In this sample, this clone turned up once. V is TRBV11-2 and J is TRBJ1-5; D remains ambiguous. The CDR3 length is 15 residues. Germline loops: CDR1 SGHAT, CDR2 FQNNGV. V was clipped by 1 base and J by 4 bases, with 11 bases between them. CDR3 loop: CASSLGTQSNQPQHF. CDR3 bases: TGTGCCAGCAGCTTAGGTACCCAATCGAATCAGCCCCAGCATTTT.

This clone was observed a handful of times. CDR3 amino acids: CASSYEGTANSPLHF. For the CDR3, the DNA is TGTGCCAGCAGTTACGAAGGGACAGCAAATTCACCCCTCCACTTT. The rearrangement links TRBV6-5 to TRBJ1-6; TRBD1 matches 7 bases. This CDR3 region has 15 residues. Germline values: CDR1 MNHEY, CDR2 SVGAGI. V trimming: 2 bases; J trimming: 7 bases; junction bases outside the gene matches: 5.

The rearrangement joins TRBV5-4 to TRBJ2-7; 7 positions match TRBD1. Losses at the gene ends were 4 bases for V and 3 bases for J; bases not matched to a gene: 7. The CDR3 covers 14 residues. CDR1 is SGHNT and CDR2 is YYREEE in the germline V gene (reference sequence). This CDR3 is CASSRGTAGYEQYF. CDR3 nucleotides: TGTGCCAGCAGCAGAGGGACAGCCGGCTACGAGCAGTACTTC.

This clone was recorded a few times. The chain employs TRBV2 and TRBJ1-1; D remains ambiguous. This CDR3 is 14 amino acids long. CDR1 is SNHLY, CDR2 FYNNEI, per germline. The germline V and J ends were trimmed by 4 bases and 5 bases, with 14 bases remaining between them. The CDR3 loop reads CASSVRLSGTEAFF. The CDR3 DNA sequence: TGTGCCAGCAGTGTTCGGCTGTCGGGGACTGAAGCTTTCTTT. Based on the CDR3 plus reference TRBV2 and TRBJ1-1, the full variable domain is EPEVTQTPSHQVTQMGQEVILRCVPISNHLYFYWYRQILGQKVEFLVSFYNNEISEKSEIFDDQFSVERPDGSNFTLKIRSTKLEDSAMYFCASSVRLSGTEAFFGQGTRLTVV.